The clone carrying this TCR beta chain came up many times. Its matching antigen is unknown. These data come from a study of T-cell memory formation after mild COVID-19. Study-wide results and limits: Some responding clones appeared in pre-infection memory, suggesting cross-reactive memory joined.

The ends were cut back, 0 bases at V and 5 bases at J, with 6 bases in the middle. This CDR3 spans 13 amino acids. Germline loops: CDR1 MGHRA, CDR2 YSYEKL. From the 5' RACE reads, TCRdb called clonotypes with MiXCR, one entry per CDR3 protein. Of approximately 480,000 distinct CDR3 sequences listed, roughly 20% are singletons. Sequencing input: PBMCs or a T cell subset sorted from them (not recorded which). The TCR sequence derives from an adult woman who had mild COVID-19 (a few samples of this study predate the infection). Cell type and time point are not known. The J gene is TRBJ2-3, the V gene TRBV4-1; no reliable D call. CDR3 sequence (DNA): TGCGCCAGCAGCCAAGATAGGGTAGATACGCAGTATTTT. Translated: CASSQDRVDTQYF.